These 23 T cell receptor beta chains came from one sample sequenced in a study of radiotherapy plus CTLA-4 blockade in lung cancer. TCRdb's copy holds only in-frame clones and misses some; the assay was immunoSEQ multiplex PCR. The data contain about 120,000 clones, 65% to 85% of them singletons. The source was peripheral blood, collected from a patient treated with radiotherapy plus ipilimumab. The source of these receptors is a human donor with non-small cell lung cancer who had a partial response to radiotherapy plus ipilimumab.

CDR3 sequence (DNA): TGCGCCAGCAGCTTGGGGGACAGCTTACCCAATGAAAAACTGTTTTTT. This codes for CASSLGDSLPNEKLFF. This rearrangement joins TRBV5-1 to TRBJ1-4; 7 bases agree with TRBD1. Germline V lookup: CDR1 SGHRS, CDR2 YFSETQ. V gave up 0 bases and J gave up 5 bases; unmatched junction bases: 7. This CDR3 comprises 16 residues.

V is TRBV30 and J is TRBJ2-5; D perhaps matches TRBD2 (7 bases). Germline values: CDR1 GTSNPN, CDR2 SVGIG (reference sequence). CDR3 length: 15 amino acids. The V gene lost 6 bases and the J gene lost 3 bases, with 20 bases spanning the gap. In DNA, the CDR3 is TGTGCCTGCCCGGGGAGGGGGGTAATGAAAGAGACCCAGTACTTC. This encodes CACPGRGVMKETQYF. The full variable domain, rest sourced from reference TRBV30 and TRBJ2-5, is SQTIHQWPATLVQPVGSPLSLECTVEGTSNPNLYWYRQAAGRGLQLLFYSVGIGQISSEVPQNLSASRPQDRQFILSSKKLLLSDSGFYLCACPGRGVMKETQYFGPGTRLLVL.

The chain joins TRBV6-1 to TRBJ1-2; 7 bases match TRBD1. This CDR3 is built from 12 residues. The trim removed 3 bases at V and 12 bases at J, leaving 7 bases unmatched. Germline lookup yields CDR1 MNHNS and CDR2 SASEGT. The CDR3 reads CASSDGGTVDTF. As DNA, the CDR3 is TGTGCCAGCAGTGACGGTGGGACAGTCGACACCTTC.

The V gene is TRBV9, the J gene TRBJ2-5, with D uncertain. The CDR3 runs 12 residues. V was cut by 1 base and J by 4 bases, with 5 bases left in between. The germline CDR1 and CDR2 sequences are SGDLS and YYNGEE. CDR3 amino acids: CASSVPGETQYF. In nucleotides, the CDR3 is TGTGCCAGCAGCGTACCGGGAGAGACCCAGTACTTC.

The V gene is TRBV6-4, the J gene TRBJ2-1, with 11 positions matching TRBD2. CDR1 and CDR2 from the germline V gene are MRHNA and SNTAGT. After removal of 3 bases from V and 6 bases from J, the junction contained 4 bases not matched to a gene. This CDR3 spans 15 amino acids. The CDR3 DNA reads as TGTGCCAGCAGTGAGTCTAGCGGGAGGCTCAATGAGCAGTTCTTC. Amino acid sequence: CASSESSGRLNEQFF.

The V call is TRBV5-4, the J call TRBJ2-7; the match to TRBD2 covers 9 bases. The ends lost 0 bases at V and 3 bases at J; junction bases unmatched: 10. Germline V gene lookup returns CDR1 SGHNT and CDR2 YYREEE (reference sequence). The CDR3 runs to 17 residues. CDR3 bases: TGTGCCAGCAGCTTGGCGTCCGGGACTAGCTTTGGCTACGAGCAGTACTTC. This sequence encodes CASSLASGTSFGYEQYF.

V is TRBV6-1 and J is TRBJ1-2, with 9 bases identical to TRBD1. Trimming cost V 6 bases and J 3 bases; bases outside gene matches: 5. The CDR3 has 14 amino acids. CDR1 and CDR2 (germline): MNHNS, SASEGT. The CDR3 is CASREQGADYGYTF. CDR3 nucleotide sequence: TGTGCCAGCAGGGAACAGGGGGCCGACTATGGCTACACCTTC.

Details on this clone: Within the sample, other DNA sequences also encode this same CDR3. J is TRBJ1-5 and V is TRBV5-6, with TRBD1 matching 7 bases. V shed 0 bases, J shed 5 bases, and the junction held 2 bases outside the gene matches. CDR3 length: 14 amino acids. The germline V gene encodes CDR1 SGHDT and CDR2 YYEEEE. CDR3 nucleotides: TGTGCCAGCAGCTTGGGACAGGGACATCAGCCCCAGCATTTT. This sequence encodes CASSLGQGHQPQHF.

The genes are TRBV10-3 and TRBJ2-3; a possible D gene is TRBD1 (6 bases). The length of the CDR3 is 16 residues. CDR1 is ENHRY, CDR2 SYGVKD, per germline. Trimming pared 3 bases from V and 1 base from J, leaving 14 bases between. CDR3 region: CAISDPQGLGTDTQYF. In DNA form, the CDR3 reads TGTGCCATCAGTGACCCACAGGGATTAGGCACAGATACGCAGTATTTT.

This chain uses TRBV29-1 with TRBJ2-1, with D tentatively TRBD1 (6 bases). V was trimmed by 5 bases and J by 8 bases, leaving 13 bases between them. This CDR3 is built from 12 residues. Germline CDR1 and CDR2: SQVTM and ANQGSEA. The CDR3 reads CSVTGQTYEQFF. As DNA, the CDR3 is TGCAGCGTTACGGGACAAACATATGAGCAGTTCTTC.

V is TRBV2 and J is TRBJ1-2; unclear D gene. Germline V gives CDR1 SNHLY, CDR2 FYNNEI. V was cut by 3 bases and J by 5 bases, with 4 bases left in between. The CDR3 extends over 11 amino acids. The CDR3 here is CASSERYGYTF. The CDR3 coding sequence is TGTGCCAGCAGTGAGAGGTATGGCTACACCTTC.

The chain has TRBV29-1 and TRBJ2-5; D might be TRBD2 (5 bases). This CDR3 contains 12 residues. Between the trimmed V and J ends, which lost 2 bases and 12 bases, there was a span of 16 bases. Germline CDR1 reads SQVTM; CDR2 reads ANQGSEA. CDR3 coding DNA: TGCAGCGTTGAATACGGACTGGGCGTAAAGTACTTC. This gives the protein CSVEYGLGVKYF.

In its sample, this clone was seen a few times. The rearrangement joins TRBV5-4 to TRBJ2-7; the match to TRBD1 covers 7 bases. The germline CDR1 and CDR2 sequences are SGHNT and YYREEE (reference sequence). The CDR3 spans 14 residues. V lost 5 bases, J lost 3 bases, and 8 bases stayed unmatched. The CDR3 sequence is CASSDRVRVYEQYF. The CDR3, as DNA: TGTGCCAGCAGTGACAGGGTGCGGGTCTACGAGCAGTACTTC. Based on the CDR3 plus reference TRBV5-4 and TRBJ2-7, the full variable domain is ETGVTQSPTHLIKTRGQQVTLRCSSQSGHNTVSWYQQALGQGPQFIFQYYREEENGRGNFPPRFSGLQFPNYSSELNVNALELDDSALYLCASSDRVRVYEQYFGPGTRLTVT.

The V gene is TRBV10-3, the J gene TRBJ2-1; 9 positions match TRBD2. The CDR3 is 16 amino acids. Germline loops: CDR1 ENHRY, CDR2 SYGVKD. V dropped 2 bases and J dropped 8; count of bases not matched to a gene: 10. CDR3 DNA: TGTGCCATCAGTGAGGCGGCTAGCGGGATTGCAGATGAGCAGTTCTTC. Translated: CAISEAASGIADEQFF.

The table lists this clone with a count of one. The CDR3 coding sequence is TGTGCCAGCAGGGTACTAGCGGGAGGGTCCTACGAGCAGTACTTC. Translating it yields CASRVLAGGSYEQYF. This sequence joins TRBV2 and TRBJ2-7, with 13 bases aligning to TRBD2. With V trimmed by 6 bases and J by 1 base, 3 bases remained unmatched. The CDR3 has 15 amino acids. CDR1 and CDR2 (germline): SNHLY, FYNNEI.

This clone was observed a handful of times. This chain uses TRBV7-9 with TRBJ2-1; 11 nucleotides agree with TRBD2. CDR1 and CDR2 (germline): SEHNR, FQNEAQ (reference sequence). The length of the CDR3 is 14 residues. After removal of 7 bases from V and 8 bases from J, the junction contained 7 bases not matched to a gene. CDR3 nucleotides: TGTGCCAGCAAAACTAGCGGGAGTCCGGATGAGCAGTTCTTC. Its protein is CASKTSGSPDEQFF. Combining the CDR3 with reference TRBV7-9 and TRBJ2-1 gives the whole variable domain DTGVSQNPRHKITKRGQNVTFRCDPISEHNRLYWYRQTLGQGPEFLTYFQNEAQLEKSRLLSDRFSAERPKGSFSTLEIQRTEQGDSAMYLCASKTSGSPDEQFFGPGTRLTVL.

The V call is TRBV6-1, the J call TRBJ2-7; 9 bases align to TRBD1. J lost 5 bases, V lost 6 bases, and 11 bases had no gene match. The CDR3 sequence is 15 residues long. CDR1 and CDR2 from the germline V gene are MNHNS and SASEGT. DNA of the CDR3: TGTGCCAGCAGCAAACAGGGGGCGGCAGGCGACGAGCAGTACTTC. This codes for CASSKQGAAGDEQYF.

The rearrangement joins TRBV5-1 to TRBJ2-7; 12 positions match TRBD2. The germline CDR1 and CDR2 sequences are SGHRS and YFSETQ. The J segment lost 7 bases and the V segment lost 0 bases, leaving 8 bases of the junction unmatched. The CDR3 runs 16 residues. Here the CDR3 DNA reads TGCGCCAGCAGCTTGGACCTAGCGGGAGGGCCGGGGGAGCAGTACGTC. Protein product: CASSLDLAGGPGEQYV.

This chain joins TRBV6-5 and TRBJ1-1; possible D gene TRBD1, 5 bases. Germline CDR1 and CDR2: MNHEY and SVGAGI. This CDR3 has 16 residues. V lost 1 base and J 4 bases, leaving 16 bases between the germline ends. The CDR3 DNA sequence: TGTGCCAGCAGTTACTATGGACAACCAACTATCACTGAAGCTTTCTTT. Translated: CASSYYGQPTITEAFF.

V and J are TRBV19 and TRBJ1-5; D gene ambiguous. The CDR3 has 16 residues. CDR1 is LNHDA and CDR2 is SQIVND in the germline V gene (reference sequence). Trimming took 5 bases from V and 1 from J, leaving 15 bases between them. The CDR3 loop is CASSLMPGLSNQPQHF. The CDR3, as DNA: TGTGCCAGTAGTTTAATGCCCGGGTTGAGCAATCAGCCCCAGCATTTT.

This chain uses TRBV5-4 with TRBJ2-1; 7 nucleotides match TRBD2. The CDR3 runs to 16 residues. CDR1 is SGHNT, CDR2 YYREEE, per germline (reference sequence). The trim removed 0 bases at V and 1 base at J, leaving 4 bases unmatched. CDR3 in DNA: TGTGCCAGCAGCTTGGGCGGGAGTCCGTCCTACAATGAGCAGTTCTTC. Protein product: CASSLGGSPSYNEQFF.

V usage is TRBV7-2 and J usage is TRBJ1-6; TRBD1 might be the D (5 bases). Germline values: CDR1 SGHTA, CDR2 FQGNSA. V lost 5 bases to trimming and J lost 5 bases, with 10 bases between them. This CDR3 has 14 residues. CDR3 residues: CASSQTANNSPLHF. The CDR3, as DNA: TGTGCCAGCAGCCAGACAGCTAATAATTCACCCCTCCACTTT.

The chain is built from TRBV4-3 and TRBJ2-1; 7 positions agree with TRBD1. CDR1 is LGHNA and CDR2 is YSLEER in the germline V gene. V was clipped by 3 bases and J by 7 bases; unmatched bases: 12. This CDR3 is 16 amino acids long. Here the CDR3 DNA reads TGCGCCAGCAGCCAGCAATCAGGGGGTAGGCGGAATGAGCAGTTCTTC. This encodes CASSQQSGGRRNEQFF.